A selection of T cell receptor beta chains follows, all from one sample in a study of T cell changes during pregnancy in multiple sclerosis. Only in-frame clones appear in the TCRdb table, and some are missing; sequencing was by immunoSEQ multiplex PCR. The top ten hold approximately 0.62% of the sample, which has tens of thousands of clones, about 92% seen once. Sequencing used CD4+ T cells from peripheral blood mononuclear cells, obtained in the third trimester of pregnancy. These receptors all stem from a female donor with multiple sclerosis, enrolled in a pregnancy study. Both conserved end residues are trimmed from each CDR3.

>TRBV28|TRBJ1-2
ASSRPWGGGYGYT
>TRBV2|TRBJ1-6
ASSVWSSYNSPLH
>TRBV28|TRBJ2-3
ASSQQQGPTSTDTQY
>TRBV9|TRBJ2-7
ASSVGLSGSPREQY
>TRBV7-2|TRBJ2-7
ASRPYSGSNYEQY
>TRBV7-2|TRBJ2-7
ASSSHKIYEQY
>TRBV5-1|TRBJ1-5
ASSWGQGPHQPQH
>TRBV27|TRBJ2-1
ASSLSGPPSYNEQF
>TRBV7-9|TRBJ1-2
ASSQDRPHYGYT
>TRBV10-2|TRBJ2-7
ASRRQGGTYEQY
>TRBV5-4|TRBJ2-3
ASSISGISYTQY
>TRBV7-2|TRBJ2-2
ASSLRQGAGELF
>TRBV4-1|TRBJ2-2
ASNSYSDSTGELF
>TRBV4-3|TRBJ2-2
ASSQDLVGGRNTGELF
>TRBV25-1|TRBJ2-1
ASSLGTGTRGDEQF
>TRBV19|TRBJ2-1
ASAPGQIGSEQF
>TRBV15|TRBJ1-1
ATSLDRKNTEAF
>TRBV10-1|TRBJ1-1
ASSLGSNTEAF
>TRBV4-2|TRBJ2-5
ASSQETQETQY
>TRBV2|TRBJ2-7
ASRDSATRQY
>TRBV5-1|TRBJ2-7
ASGRLAGGYEQY
>TRBV27|TRBJ2-1
ASSTLAGRRAGNEQF